This TCR beta chain was profiled in a study of blood T cell repertoires in COVID-19. As for the study in general: T cells, B-cell-depleted T cells, or PBMCs supplied cDNA or gDNA.

Study processing details: How many nucleated cells were present was estimated from reference gene primer amplification. Produced via immunoSEQ multiplex PCR; TCRdb's table is partial and in-frame only. That table gives V, J and clone size, and the DNA gave D and trimming. The data show more than 65,000 clones, roughly three quarters seen once. CDR3 length: 16 amino acids. Germline trimming cut 1 base from V and 3 bases from J; bases unmatched to any gene: 8. Germline CDR1 LNHNV, CDR2 YYDKDF (reference sequence). The receptor comes from a human donor in a cohort sampled during active COVID-19. The sequencing input was peripheral blood. The chain links TRBV15 to TRBJ2-5; TRBD2 matches 7 bases. In DNA form, the CDR3 reads TGTGCCACCAGCAGAGTCGCAGCGGGGCCGAAAGAGACCCAGTACTTC. It specifies CATSRVAAGPKETQYF. Combining the CDR3 with reference TRBV15 and TRBJ2-5 gives the whole variable domain DAMVIQNPRYQVTQFGKPVTLSCSQTLNHNVMYWYQQKSSQAPKLLFHYYDKDFNNEADTPDNFQSRRPNTSFCFLDIRSPGLGDTAMYLCATSRVAAGPKETQYFGPGTRLLVL.